The next 13 T cell receptor beta chains were all read from a single sample in a study of cytomegalovirus exposure and HLA in healthy donors. PCR primers comprised 60 Vbeta and 13 Jbeta primers. TCRdb's copy holds only in-frame clones and misses some; the assay was immunoSEQ multiplex PCR. The sample includes approximately 38,000 clones, around 83% of them seen just once. The sample comprised PBMCs. All receptors derive from a woman aged 18-29 years in good health and CMV-seronegative.

The chain uses TRBV2 and TRBJ1-2, with TRBD1 as a possible D gene (6 bases). V was shortened by 10 bases and J by 3 bases, with 15 bases between the two germline ends. This CDR3 spans 13 amino acids. CDR1 and CDR2 (germline): SNHLY, FYNNEI. The CDR3 region is CAIPQGSYYGYTF. The CDR3 DNA follows: TGTGCCATTCCGCAGGGGTCCTACTATGGCTACACCTTC.

The chain links TRBV18 to TRBJ1-1; perhaps TRBD1 as D (6 bases). CDR1 is KGHSH, CDR2 LQKENI, per germline. CDR3 length: 11 residues. V lost 5 bases to trimming and J lost 10 bases, with 11 bases between them. The chain's CDR3 is CASSGGGGAFF. In DNA form, the CDR3 reads TGTGCCAGCTCAGGGGGCGGGGGAGCTTTCTTT.

The chain employs TRBV2 and TRBJ2-7; no firm D call. The CDR3 is made up of 11 amino acids. Germline values: CDR1 SNHLY, CDR2 FYNNEI. V was cut by 3 bases and J by 5 bases, with 5 bases left in between. The CDR3 protein is CASSEGNEQYF. For the CDR3, the DNA is TGTGCCAGCAGTGAGGGCAACGAGCAGTACTTC.

A remark on this clone: Germline is not matched at one junction end, which may reflect a read error. The rearrangement joins TRBV11-1 to TRBJ1-2, with TRBD1 matching over 9 bases. Germline V CDR1 and CDR2: SGHAT, FQDESV (reference sequence). The length of the CDR3 is 13 residues. The CDR3 is CASSQDRGDGYPF. In nucleotides, the CDR3 is TGTGCCAGCAGCCAGGACAGGGGAGACGGCTACCCCTTC.

V and J are TRBV11-3 and TRBJ2-1; 9 bases are shared with TRBD1. This CDR3 spans 16 amino acids. Per the germline V gene, CDR1 is SGHNT and CDR2 is YENEEA. V was clipped by 5 bases and J by 8 bases; unmatched bases: 13. The CDR3 DNA sequence: TGTGCCAGCAGCGCGGGGGACAGGGTGCAACGCGATGAGCAGTTCTTC. This sequence encodes CASSAGDRVQRDEQFF.

The CDR3 protein is CASRGTSTDTQYF. CDR3 nucleotide sequence: TGCGCCAGCAGGGGGACTAGCACAGATACGCAGTATTTT. This chain uses TRBV5-1 with TRBJ2-3, with D perhaps TRBD2 (6 bases). CDR3 length equals 13 residues. V lost 5 bases and J 0 bases, leaving 7 bases between the germline ends. The germline V gene encodes CDR1 SGHRS and CDR2 YFSETQ.

V gene TRBV4-2 combines with J gene TRBJ2-3; TRBD2 matches 8 bases. Trimming at V came to 1 base and at J to 3 bases, leaving 6 bases not matched to a gene. Germline lookup yields CDR1 LGHNA and CDR2 YNFKEQ. This CDR3 comprises 16 residues. The CDR3 protein is CASSQGRGGRTDTQYF. In nucleotides, the CDR3 is TGTGCCAGCAGCCAAGGTCGGGGGGGCCGAACAGATACGCAGTATTTT.

Regarding this clone: Relative to the germline gene, one junction end is altered; a read error may explain this. This chain joins TRBV5-8 and TRBJ1-5; D is perhaps TRBD1 (5 bases). Germline V gene lookup returns CDR1 SGHTS and CDR2 YDEGEE. This CDR3 comprises 15 residues. CDR3 sequence: CASSWGRVWNQPQNF. In DNA form, the CDR3 reads TGTGCCAGCAGCTGGGGCAGGGTGTGGAATCAGCCCCAGAATTTT.

This clone appeared a few times. The sample has other DNA sequences that encode this CDR3 too. The chain carries TRBV6-1 and TRBJ1-1, with D possibly TRBD1 on 5 matching bases. V lost 2 bases, J lost 0 bases, and 10 bases lay in between. Germline CDR1 and CDR2: MNHNS and SASEGT. This CDR3 contains 15 residues. The CDR3 here is CASSEQAGMNTEAFF. CDR3 sequence (DNA): TGTGCCAGCAGTGAACAGGCAGGGATGAACACTGAAGCTTTCTTT.

This chain uses TRBV27 with TRBJ2-7; D perhaps matches TRBD2 (6 bases). CDR1 and CDR2 (germline): MNHEY, SMNVEV (reference sequence). This CDR3 contains 15 residues. V was cut by 6 bases and J by 2 bases, with 17 bases left in between. The CDR3 coding sequence is TGTGCCAGCAGATCACCTGCCGGGACTGCCTACGAGCAGTACTTC. This encodes CASRSPAGTAYEQYF.

To note about this clone: A junction end diverges from the germline sequence, so it may reflect a read error. The chain employs TRBV6-5 and TRBJ2-3; 9 bases fit TRBD1. The germline CDR1 and CDR2 sequences are MNHEY and SVGAGI. This CDR3 has 15 amino acids. CDR3 nucleotide sequence: TGTGCCAGCAGTTGGGGGACAGGGAGCACAGGTACGCAGTATTTT. This codes for CASSWGTGSTGTQYF.

This chain connects TRBV19 to TRBJ2-3; D is ambiguous. The V gene lost 3 bases and the J gene lost 2 bases, with 9 bases spanning the gap. This CDR3 region has 14 residues. Germline CDR1 LNHDA, CDR2 SQIVND (reference sequence). The CDR3 loop reads CASSMVEHTDTQYF. CDR3 DNA: TGTGCCAGTAGTATGGTCGAGCACACAGATACGCAGTATTTT.

The chain employs TRBV5-1 and TRBJ2-1, with TRBD1 identical over 9 bases. The CDR3 covers 15 residues. J gave up 6 bases and V 0 bases, and 4 bases lay outside the gene matches. Germline values: CDR1 SGHRS, CDR2 YFSETQ. The CDR3 protein is CASSLAGQGFNEQFF. The CDR3 DNA is TGCGCCAGCAGCTTGGCGGGACAGGGATTCAATGAGCAGTTCTTC. The full variable domain, its missing parts supplied by reference TRBV5-1 and TRBJ2-1, is KAGVTQTPRYLIKTRGQQVTLSCSPISGHRSVSWYQQTPGQGLQFLFEYFSETQRNKGNFPGRFSGRQFSNSRSEMNVSTLELGDSALYLCASSLAGQGFNEQFFGPGTRLTVL.